A single sample gave rise to the 8 T cell receptor beta chains below, sequenced in a study of beta chain features in type 1 diabetes. Study conclusions and caveats: TCRB CDR3 length was moderately but significantly reduced in all four CD4+ subsets of Type 1 diabetes patients.

As every portion of the isolated RNA was reverse transcribed, the sequencing read expressed TCRB transcripts. TCRdb's table, derived via immunoSEQ multiplex PCR, lists solely in-frame clones and lacks some. Of around 300,000 clones in the sample, roughly 15% were seen once. No cognate antigen is known for these TCRs. The specimen sequenced was naive CD4+ T cells from blood. These receptors all come from a man younger than 35 with type 1 diabetes.

This clone turned up a few times. This chain connects TRBV30 to TRBJ2-1, with D maybe TRBD1 (6 bases). This CDR3 spans 11 amino acids. Trimming pared 2 bases from V and 10 bases from J, leaving 9 bases between. CDR1 is GTSNPN, CDR2 SVGIG, per germline (reference sequence). CDR3 in amino acids: CAWSPRGEQFF. CDR3 bases: TGTGCCTGGAGTCCAAGGGGGGAGCAGTTCTTC. Full variable domain (remainder filled in from reference TRBV30 and TRBJ2-1): SQTIHQWPATLVQPVGSPLSLECTVEGTSNPNLYWYRQAAGRGLQLLFYSVGIGQISSEVPQNLSASRPQDRQFILSSKKLLLSDSGFYLCAWSPRGEQFFGPGTRLTVL.

In nucleotides, the CDR3 is TGTGCCAGCAGTAGGGACACGATCCTCTACACCTTC. Protein: CASSRDTILYTF. The V call is TRBV6-5, the J call TRBJ1-2, with a weak D call TRBD1 (6 bases). The CDR3 loop spans 12 amino acids. Germline CDR1 is MNHEY and CDR2 is SVGAGI. V shed 5 bases and J shed 10 bases, with 14 bases lying between them.

This clone was seen only a few times. The chain joins TRBV14 to TRBJ1-2, with D hard to call. Germline CDR1 and CDR2: SGHDN and FVKESK. This CDR3 contains 12 residues. With 1 base removed from V and 9 bases from J, the gap between germline ends came to 9 bases. The CDR3 nucleotides are TGTGCCAGCAGCCAAGTGTCACTGAGCTACACCTTC. Residues: CASSQVSLSYTF.

A few counts support this clone. V gene TRBV11-2 combines with J gene TRBJ2-7; 8 bases agree with TRBD1. V dropped 5 bases and J dropped 6; count of bases not matched to a gene: 6. Germline V gives CDR1 SGHAT, CDR2 FQNNGV. The CDR3 totals 13 residues. The CDR3, as DNA: TGTGCCAGCAGCCCCCGGACAGGGTCCGAGCAGTACTTC. Its protein is CASSPRTGSEQYF.

This chain connects TRBV7-9 to TRBJ2-7; 8 positions match TRBD1. Unmatched junction bases numbered 6, after V lost 1 base and J lost 7 bases. CDR1 SEHNR and CDR2 FQNEAQ come from the germline V gene (reference sequence). The CDR3 sequence is 14 residues long. For the CDR3, the DNA is TGTGCCAGCAGCTTAGGAAGGACAGGGAGTGAGCAGTACTTC. The encoded protein is CASSLGRTGSEQYF.

This clone turned up a few times. This chain connects TRBV5-4 to TRBJ1-5; 7 bases are shared with TRBD1. This CDR3 has 16 residues. With V trimmed by 0 bases and J by 12 bases, 15 bases remained unmatched. Germline V gene lookup returns CDR1 SGHNT and CDR2 YYREEE (reference sequence). CDR3 DNA sequence: TGTGCCAGCAGCTTGGGCCCAAGTGAGGGGGCCTTGAGCCAGCATTTT. This sequence encodes CASSLGPSEGALSQHF.

J is TRBJ2-7 and V is TRBV18; D is perhaps TRBD1 (6 bases). The CDR3 consists of 15 residues. CDR1 KGHSH and CDR2 LQKENI come from the germline V gene. V was trimmed by 3 bases and J by 2 bases, leaving 14 bases between them. CDR3 coding DNA: TGTGCCAGCTCACCCGGGACGGGACAAGCCTACGAGCAGTACTTC. It yields the protein CASSPGTGQAYEQYF.

This clone was seen only a few times. The chain joins TRBV4-3 to TRBJ1-1; D call uncertain. CDR1 is LGHNA and CDR2 is YSLEER in the germline V gene. The CDR3 loop spans 13 amino acids. The V and J ends lost 0 bases and 6 bases respectively, with 8 bases between them. The CDR3 region has the DNA TGCGCCAGCAGCCAAGATCAACGAGCTGAAGCTTTCTTT. It translates to CASSQDQRAEAFF.